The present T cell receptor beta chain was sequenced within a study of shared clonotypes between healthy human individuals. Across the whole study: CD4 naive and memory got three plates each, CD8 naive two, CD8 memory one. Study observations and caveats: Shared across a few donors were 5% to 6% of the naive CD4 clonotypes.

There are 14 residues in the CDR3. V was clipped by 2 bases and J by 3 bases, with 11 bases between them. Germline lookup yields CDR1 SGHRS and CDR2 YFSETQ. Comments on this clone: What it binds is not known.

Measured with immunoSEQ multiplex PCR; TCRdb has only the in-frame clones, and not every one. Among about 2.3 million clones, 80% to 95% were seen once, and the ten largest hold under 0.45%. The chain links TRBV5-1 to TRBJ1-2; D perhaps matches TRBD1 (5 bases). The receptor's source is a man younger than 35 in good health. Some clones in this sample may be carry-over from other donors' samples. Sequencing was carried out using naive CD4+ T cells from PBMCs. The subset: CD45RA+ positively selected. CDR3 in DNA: TGCGCCAGCAGCTTTGAACGGGGGGACTATGGCTACACCTTC. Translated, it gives CASSFERGDYGYTF.